The rows below give T cell receptor beta chains drawn from one sample of a study of Graves' ophthalmopathy and Graves' hyperthyroidism. TCRdb analysed the multiplex PCR reads with MiXCR anew, one entry per CDR3 protein. Here the sample spans roughly 400,000 distinct CDR3 sequences, approximately 15% being singletons. Sample: peripheral blood. Receptor source: a woman aged 18-35 years with stable Graves' hyperthyroidism. CDR3s include the opening cysteine and the closing phenylalanine or tryptophan. Fields, in order: D gene, CDR3 length, V gene, clone size, J gene, CDR3 protein, CDR3 DNA. A D gene is named only where the DNA matches it firmly. Where a row states a size, it is once, few, many or the class of an expanded clone; other rows omit it.

D: -
length: 13
V: TRBV11-2
size: many
J: TRBJ2-7
CDR3: CASSQGHSYEQYF
DNA: TGTGCCAGCAGCCAGGGACACTCCTACGAGCAGTACTTC

D: -
length: 17
V: TRBV19
size: many
J: TRBJ1-2
CDR3: CASTTFGGGTAGYGYTF
DNA: TGTGCCAGTACCACTTTCGGGGGGGGAACAGCCGGCTATGGCTACACCTTC

D: TRBD1
length: 14
V: TRBV20-1
size: -
J: TRBJ2-7
CDR3: CSANRQGWSYEQYF
DNA: TGCAGTGCAAACCGACAGGGATGGTCCTACGAGCAGTACTTC

D: -
length: 13
V: TRBV6-1
size: -
J: TRBJ1-5
CDR3: CASRKGRYQPQHF
DNA: TGTGCCAGCAGGAAAGGGCGCTATCAGCCTCAGCATTTT

D: -
length: 13
V: TRBV7-9
size: many
J: TRBJ1-1
CDR3: CASRQEGYTEAFF
DNA: TGTGCCAGCAGACAAGAGGGGTACACTGAAGCTTTCTTT

D: TRBD1
length: 14
V: TRBV11-1
size: few
J: TRBJ1-2
CDR3: CGSSFPGQLYGYTF
DNA: TGTGGCAGCAGCTTTCCGGGACAGCTCTATGGCTACACCTTC

D: -
length: 16
V: TRBV12-5
size: few
J: TRBJ1-1
CDR3: CASGLVHPGVDTEAFF
DNA: TGTGCTAGTGGTTTGGTACATCCAGGGGTGGACACTGAAGCTTTCTTT

D: -
length: 15
V: TRBV6-1
size: many
J: TRBJ2-7
CDR3: CASRGTWTDLFEQYF
DNA: TGTGCCAGCAGAGGGACTTGGACAGACCTATTCGAGCAGTACTTC

D: -
length: 14
V: TRBV12-3/TRBV12-4
size: -
J: TRBJ2-5
CDR3: CASSYGQKLETQYF
DNA: TGTGCCAGCAGTTACGGTCAGAAACTGGAGACCCAGTACTTC

D: -
length: 13
V: TRBV6-1
size: many
J: TRBJ1-1
CDR3: CASSETGYTEAFF
DNA: TGTGCCAGCAGTGAAACAGGATACACTGAAGCTTTCTTT

D: TRBD1
length: 16
V: TRBV20-1
size: few
J: TRBJ2-2
CDR3: CSARPSQGASSGELFF
DNA: TGCAGTGCTAGACCCTCACAGGGGGCGTCCTCCGGGGAGCTGTTTTTT

D: -
length: 16
V: TRBV5-1
size: many
J: TRBJ2-7
CDR3: CASSLSTHRVSYEQYF
DNA: TGCGCCAGCAGTCTTAGTACCCACAGGGTTTCCTACGAGCAGTACTTC

D: -
length: 12
V: TRBV5-1
size: many
J: TRBJ1-6
CDR3: CASRINNSPLHF
DNA: TGCGCCAGCAGGATCAATAATTCACCCCTCCACTTT

D: -
length: 14
V: TRBV11-2
size: -
J: TRBJ2-5
CDR3: CAISLDLGGETRYF
DNA: TGTGCCATCAGCTTAGACCTCGGAGGGGAGACCCGGTACTTC

D: -
length: 14
V: TRBV11-2
size: few
J: TRBJ2-7
CDR3: CASSLVGPDYEQYF
DNA: TGTGCCAGCAGCTTAGTAGGTCCGGACTACGAGCAGTACTTC

D: -
length: 16
V: TRBV19
size: many
J: TRBJ1-5
CDR3: CASSIEGAHSNQPQHF
DNA: TGTGCCAGTAGTATAGAGGGAGCCCATAGCAATCAGCCCCAGCATTTT

D: -
length: 14
V: TRBV11-2
size: -
J: TRBJ1-3
CDR3: CASSLGQFGNTIYF
DNA: TGTGCCAGCAGCTTAGGCCAGTTTGGAAACACCATATATTTT

D: TRBD1
length: 15
V: TRBV27
size: many
J: TRBJ2-7
CDR3: CASSIGTENIYEQYF
DNA: TGTGCCAGCAGTATCGGGACAGAGAATATCTACGAGCAGTACTTC

D: -
length: 15
V: TRBV6-5
size: many
J: TRBJ1-1
CDR3: CASSISTGPNTEAFF
DNA: TGTGCCAGCAGTATATCGACAGGACCGAACACTGAAGCTTTCTTT

D: -
length: 15
V: TRBV4-1
size: few
J: TRBJ2-2
CDR3: CASSQRLLETGELFF
DNA: TGCGCCAGCAGCCAGAGACTTTTGGAGACCGGGGAGCTGTTTTTT

D: -
length: 14
V: TRBV20-1
size: -
J: TRBJ2-7
CDR3: CSASPPGITYEQYF
DNA: TGCAGTGCTAGCCCCCCCGGGATCACCTACGAGCAGTACTTC

D: -
length: 17
V: TRBV12-3/TRBV12-4
size: many
J: TRBJ2-7
CDR3: CASSLRGVESDGGEQYF
DNA: TGTGCCAGCAGTCTCCGGGGAGTGGAGTCCGACGGTGGCGAGCAGTACTTC

D: -
length: 13
V: TRBV28
size: -
J: TRBJ1-1
CDR3: CASITDSNTEAFF
DNA: TGTGCCAGCATCACCGACAGCAACACTGAAGCTTTCTTT

D: -
length: 14
V: TRBV6-5
size: -
J: TRBJ1-1
CDR3: CASSYTRQVVEAFF
DNA: TGTGCCAGCAGTTACACTAGACAGGTAGTTGAAGCTTTCTTT

D: TRBD2
length: 16
V: TRBV4-2
size: many
J: TRBJ2-5
CDR3: CASSQEASGGEETQYF
DNA: TGTGCCAGCAGCCAAGAAGCTAGCGGGGGGGAAGAGACCCAGTACTTC

D: TRBD2
length: 14
V: TRBV20-1
size: many
J: TRBJ2-7
CDR3: CSATLVAGRAEQYF
DNA: TGCAGTGCTACACTCGTAGCGGGGAGGGCCGAGCAGTACTTC

D: -
length: 16
V: TRBV11-1
size: many
J: TRBJ1-3
CDR3: CASSLSSPGAGNTIYF
DNA: TGTGCCAGCAGCTTATCTTCTCCTGGAGCTGGAAACACCATATATTTT

D: TRBD1
length: 14
V: TRBV6-1
size: many
J: TRBJ1-5
CDR3: CASSPTGVGQPQHF
DNA: TGTGCCAGCAGTCCGACAGGGGTCGGTCAGCCCCAGCATTTT

D: TRBD2
length: 15
V: TRBV12-3/TRBV12-4
size: many
J: TRBJ2-4
CDR3: CASSLLAGGPGIKYF
DNA: TGTGCCAGCAGTTTACTAGCGGGGGGGCCAGGCATTAAGTACTTC

D: -
length: 14
V: TRBV25-1
size: many
J: TRBJ1-1
CDR3: CASSELDSSTEAFF
DNA: TGTGCCAGCAGTGAATTGGATAGTTCCACTGAAGCTTTCTTT

D: -
length: 14
V: TRBV6-5
size: many
J: TRBJ2-5
CDR3: CASSYQGTQETQYF
DNA: TGTGCCAGCAGTTACCAGGGGACTCAAGAGACCCAGTACTTC

D: -
length: 12
V: TRBV7-9
size: many
J: TRBJ2-7
CDR3: CASSLGSDEQYF
DNA: TGTGCCAGCAGCTTAGGTTCGGATGAGCAGTACTTC

D: -
length: 14
V: TRBV5-1
size: many
J: TRBJ1-2
CDR3: CASSSEEESYGYTF
DNA: TGCGCCAGCAGCTCGGAGGAGGAAAGCTATGGCTACACCTTC

D: TRBD1
length: 12
V: TRBV10-3
size: -
J: TRBJ1-5
CDR3: CATAGQGRPQHF
DNA: TGTGCCACCGCGGGACAGGGGAGGCCCCAGCATTTT

D: -
length: 13
V: TRBV7-9
size: -
J: TRBJ1-1
CDR3: CASSLVGKGGAFF
DNA: TGTGCCAGCAGCTTAGTCGGCAAAGGTGGCGCTTTCTTT

D: -
length: 12
V: TRBV6-2/TRBV6-3
size: many
J: TRBJ2-7
CDR3: CASSYSPLQQYF
DNA: TGTGCCAGCAGTTACTCCCCCCTTCAGCAGTACTTC

D: -
length: 13
V: TRBV20-1
size: few
J: TRBJ2-2
CDR3: CSARDLGNGELFF
DNA: TGCAGTGCTAGAGATCTGGGCAACGGGGAGCTGTTTTTT

D: -
length: 13
V: TRBV6-5
size: many
J: TRBJ1-2
CDR3: CASTRTDNYGYTF
DNA: TGTGCCAGCACCAGGACGGACAACTATGGCTACACCTTC

D: TRBD1
length: 11
V: TRBV12-3/TRBV12-4
size: many
J: TRBJ1-2
CDR3: CASSKGQVYTF
DNA: TGTGCCAGCAGTAAAGGACAGGTTTACACCTTC

D: TRBD2
length: 15
V: TRBV6-5
size: -
J: TRBJ2-3
CDR3: CASSYSGGDTDTQYF
DNA: TGTGCCAGCAGTTACTCCGGGGGGGACACAGATACGCAGTATTTT

D: -
length: 14
V: TRBV6-5
size: many
J: TRBJ2-7
CDR3: CASSYSSQGGEQYF
DNA: TGTGCCAGCAGTTACTCGAGTCAGGGGGGCGAGCAGTACTTC

D: -
length: 14
V: TRBV5-1
size: few
J: TRBJ2-2
CDR3: CASSLDWGTGELFF
DNA: TGCGCCAGCAGCTTGGATTGGGGGACCGGGGAGCTGTTTTTT

D: -
length: 15
V: TRBV6-1
size: few
J: TRBJ1-5
CDR3: CASSGAREDNQPQHF
DNA: TGTGCCAGCAGTGGGGCCAGGGAGGACAATCAGCCCCAGCATTTT

D: -
length: 13
V: TRBV20-1
size: many
J: TRBJ2-5
CDR3: CSARRGGAETQYF
DNA: TGCAGTGCTCGCAGGGGTGGGGCAGAGACCCAGTACTTC

D: TRBD2
length: 14
V: TRBV6-5
size: many
J: TRBJ2-5
CDR3: CASTLAGGHETQYF
DNA: TGTGCCAGCACCCTAGCGGGGGGGCATGAGACCCAGTACTTC

D: -
length: 12
V: TRBV7-9
size: many
J: TRBJ1-1
CDR3: CASSLAGTEAFF
DNA: TGTGCCAGCAGCTTAGCGGGCACTGAAGCTTTCTTT

D: -
length: 17
V: TRBV4-1
size: -
J: TRBJ1-2
CDR3: CASSQPIWPGGGYGYTF
DNA: TGCGCCAGCAGCCAGCCAATCTGGCCGGGCGGCGGCTATGGCTACACCTTC